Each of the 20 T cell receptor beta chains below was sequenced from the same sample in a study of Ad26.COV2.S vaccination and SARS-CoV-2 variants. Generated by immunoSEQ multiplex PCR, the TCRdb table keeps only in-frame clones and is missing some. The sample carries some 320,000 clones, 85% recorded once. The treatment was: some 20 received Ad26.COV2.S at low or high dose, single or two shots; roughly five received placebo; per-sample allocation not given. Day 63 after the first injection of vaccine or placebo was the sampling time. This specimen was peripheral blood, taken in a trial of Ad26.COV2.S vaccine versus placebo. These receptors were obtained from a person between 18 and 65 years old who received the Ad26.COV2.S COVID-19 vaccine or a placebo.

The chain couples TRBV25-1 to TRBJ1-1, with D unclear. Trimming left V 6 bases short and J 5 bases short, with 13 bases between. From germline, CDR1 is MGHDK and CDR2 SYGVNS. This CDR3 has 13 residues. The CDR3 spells CASSRAEWTEAFF. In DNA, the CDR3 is TGTGCCAGCAGCCGGGCAGAATGGACTGAAGCTTTCTTT.

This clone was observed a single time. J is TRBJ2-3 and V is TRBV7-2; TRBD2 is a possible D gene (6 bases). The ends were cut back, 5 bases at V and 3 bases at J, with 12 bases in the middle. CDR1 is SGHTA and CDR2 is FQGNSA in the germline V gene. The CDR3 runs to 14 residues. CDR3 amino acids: CASSPVLATDTQYF. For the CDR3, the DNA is TGTGCCAGCAGCCCCGTACTAGCAACAGATACGCAGTATTTT.

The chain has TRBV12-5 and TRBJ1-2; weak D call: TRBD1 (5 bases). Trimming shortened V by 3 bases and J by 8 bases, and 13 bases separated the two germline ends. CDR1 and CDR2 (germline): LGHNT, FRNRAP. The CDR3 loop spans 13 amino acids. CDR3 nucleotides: TGTGCTAGTGGTTTTGGGGGGAATCGGGGCTACACCTTC. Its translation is CASGFGGNRGYTF.

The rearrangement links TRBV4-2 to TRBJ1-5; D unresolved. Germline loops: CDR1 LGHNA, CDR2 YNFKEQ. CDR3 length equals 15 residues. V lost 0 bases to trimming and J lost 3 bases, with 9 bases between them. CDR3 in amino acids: CASSQDIQLNQPQHF. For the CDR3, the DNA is TGTGCCAGCAGCCAAGATATCCAACTCAATCAGCCCCAGCATTTT.

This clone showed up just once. CDR3 amino acids: CVRSLIMVWPRDRDNYGYTF. The DNA of the CDR3 is TGTGTCAGAAGCTTAATTATGGTATGGCCCCGGGACAGGGATAACTATGGCTACACCTTC. The gene calls are TRBV7-5 and TRBJ1-2; the tabulated D call, TRBD1, remains unverified against the DNA. TRBV7-5 constitutes a pseudogene. The CDR3 loop spans 20 amino acids.

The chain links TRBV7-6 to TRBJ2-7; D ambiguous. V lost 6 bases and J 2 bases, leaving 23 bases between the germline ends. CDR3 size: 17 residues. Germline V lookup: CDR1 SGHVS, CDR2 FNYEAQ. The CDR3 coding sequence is TGTGCCAGCAGTCCCACCCTAGGAGACGCCCCTCCCTACGAGCAGTACTTC. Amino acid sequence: CASSPTLGDAPPYEQYF.

CDR3 DNA: TGTGCCAGCAGCTTCTTAGGGGCCTCGGACGGAAACACCATATATTTT. It codes for CASSFLGASDGNTIYF. V and J are TRBV5-4 and TRBJ1-3; D is possibly TRBD1 (5 bases). The CDR3 contains 16 residues. Germline CDR1 is SGHNT and CDR2 is YYREEE (reference sequence). The V and J ends lost 2 bases and 4 bases respectively, with 16 bases between them.

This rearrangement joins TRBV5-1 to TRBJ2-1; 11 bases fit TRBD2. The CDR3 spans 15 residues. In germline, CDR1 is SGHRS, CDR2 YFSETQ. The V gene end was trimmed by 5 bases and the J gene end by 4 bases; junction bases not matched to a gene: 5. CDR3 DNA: TGCGCCAGCAGGACAGGGACTAGCGGTTACAATGAGCAGTTCTTC. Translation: CASRTGTSGYNEQFF.

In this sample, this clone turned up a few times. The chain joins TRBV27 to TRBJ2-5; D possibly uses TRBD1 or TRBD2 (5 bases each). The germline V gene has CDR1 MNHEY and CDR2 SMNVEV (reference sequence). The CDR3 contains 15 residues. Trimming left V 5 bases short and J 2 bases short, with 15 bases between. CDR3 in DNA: TGTGCCAGCAGTGCAGCCGGGACCCGACAAGAGACCCAGTACTTC. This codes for CASSAAGTRQETQYF.

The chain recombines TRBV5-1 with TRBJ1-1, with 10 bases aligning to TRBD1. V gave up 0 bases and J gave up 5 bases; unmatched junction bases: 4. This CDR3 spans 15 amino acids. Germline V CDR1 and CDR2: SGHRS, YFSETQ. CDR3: CASSLGQGAKTEAFF. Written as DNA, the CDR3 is TGCGCCAGCAGCTTGGGACAGGGGGCTAAGACTGAAGCTTTCTTT.

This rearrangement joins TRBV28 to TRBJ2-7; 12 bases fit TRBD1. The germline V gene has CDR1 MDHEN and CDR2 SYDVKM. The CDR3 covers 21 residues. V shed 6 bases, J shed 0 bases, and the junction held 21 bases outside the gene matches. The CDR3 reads CASSTKTGTGGEIIHSYEQYF. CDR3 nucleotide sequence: TGTGCCAGCAGCACAAAGACCGGGACAGGGGGCGAAATTATCCACTCCTACGAGCAGTACTTC.

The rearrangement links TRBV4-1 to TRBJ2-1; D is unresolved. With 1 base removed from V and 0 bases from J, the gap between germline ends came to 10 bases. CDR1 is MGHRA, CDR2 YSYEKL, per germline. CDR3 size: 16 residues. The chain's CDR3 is CASSQAQVPSYNEQFF. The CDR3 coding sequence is TGCGCCAGCAGCCAAGCCCAGGTGCCCTCCTACAATGAGCAGTTCTTC.

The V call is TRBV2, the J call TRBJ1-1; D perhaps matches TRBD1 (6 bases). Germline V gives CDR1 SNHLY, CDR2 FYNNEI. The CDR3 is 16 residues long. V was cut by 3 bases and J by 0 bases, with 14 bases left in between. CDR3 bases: TGTGCCAGCAGTGATCCCCCACAGGGCATGAACACTGAAGCTTTCTTT. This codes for CASSDPPQGMNTEAFF. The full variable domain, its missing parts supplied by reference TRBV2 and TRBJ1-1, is EPEVTQTPSHQVTQMGQEVILRCVPISNHLYFYWYRQILGQKVEFLVSFYNNEISEKSEIFDDQFSVERPDGSNFTLKIRSTKLEDSAMYFCASSDPPQGMNTEAFFGQGTRLTVV.

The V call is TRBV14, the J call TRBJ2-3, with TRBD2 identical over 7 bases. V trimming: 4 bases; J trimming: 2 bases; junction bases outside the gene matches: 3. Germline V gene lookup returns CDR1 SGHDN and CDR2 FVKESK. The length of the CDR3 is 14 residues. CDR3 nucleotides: TGTGCCAGCAGCCGACTAGCCGCCACAGATACGCAGTATTTT. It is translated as CASSRLAATDTQYF.

The CDR3 protein is CASSDPGQAANTIYF. CDR3 DNA: TGTGCCAGCTCAGACCCGGGACAGGCGGCAAACACCATATATTTT. The V call is TRBV18, the J call TRBJ1-3; 8 nucleotides match TRBD1. Trimming at V came to 5 bases and at J to 6 bases, leaving 9 bases not matched to a gene. The CDR3 runs 15 residues. Germline CDR1 and CDR2: KGHSH and LQKENI.

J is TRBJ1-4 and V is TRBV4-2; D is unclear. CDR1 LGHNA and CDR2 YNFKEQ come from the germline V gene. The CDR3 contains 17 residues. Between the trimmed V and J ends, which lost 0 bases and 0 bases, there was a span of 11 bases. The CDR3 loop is CASSQEPRRSTNEKLFF. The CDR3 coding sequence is TGTGCCAGCAGCCAAGAACCCCGGAGATCAACTAATGAAAAACTGTTTTTT.

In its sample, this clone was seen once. The CDR3 protein is CASSISGVRETQYF. The CDR3 DNA sequence: TGTGCCAGTAGTATTTCGGGGGTTAGAGAGACCCAGTACTTC. The rearrangement joins TRBV19 to TRBJ2-5, with D possibly being TRBD2 (6 bases). The germline V gene encodes CDR1 LNHDA and CDR2 SQIVND (reference sequence). V shed 3 bases and J shed 4 bases, with 12 bases lying between them. The length of the CDR3 is 14 residues.

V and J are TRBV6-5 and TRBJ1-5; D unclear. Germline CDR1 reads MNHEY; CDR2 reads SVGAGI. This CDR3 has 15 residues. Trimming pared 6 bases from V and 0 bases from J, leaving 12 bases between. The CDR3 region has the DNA TGTGCCAGCAGCCAGACAAAGTATAGCAATCAGCCCCAGCATTTT. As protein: CASSQTKYSNQPQHF.

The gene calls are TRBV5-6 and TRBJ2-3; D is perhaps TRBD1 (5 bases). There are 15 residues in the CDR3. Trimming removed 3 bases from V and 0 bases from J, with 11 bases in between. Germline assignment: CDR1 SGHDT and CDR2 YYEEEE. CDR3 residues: CASSSDRTSTDTQYF. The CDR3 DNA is TGTGCCAGCAGCTCCGACAGAACCAGCACAGATACGCAGTATTTT.

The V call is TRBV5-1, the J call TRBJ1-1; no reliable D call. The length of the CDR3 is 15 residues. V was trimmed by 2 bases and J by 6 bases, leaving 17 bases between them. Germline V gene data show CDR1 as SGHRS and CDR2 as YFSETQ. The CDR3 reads CASSFQSGRGSEAFF. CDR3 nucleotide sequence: TGCGCCAGCAGCTTTCAATCGGGCCGGGGTTCTGAAGCTTTCTTT.